Listed below are T cell receptor beta chains from one sample, sequenced in a study of sequential checkpoint blockade in melanoma. Assay: immunoSEQ multiplex PCR; the TCRdb copy retains only in-frame clones and omits some. This table has some 13,000 clones, 55% to 75% appearing once. The material sequenced was CD8+ T cells sorted from blood (inferred from file names), taken from a patient given nivolumab and ipilimumab in sequence. The receptor source for this set is a human donor with melanoma. The CDR3 runs from the conserved cysteine through the conserved F or W. D genes are given only for firm matches. Only part of the rows carry a size: once, few, many, or a class if the clone is expanded.

>-|-|TRBV29-1|TRBJ1-2
TGCAGCGTTCCGACCCAAGTAGGGGGTAGGGGCACCTTC
CSVPTQVGGRGTF
>-|-|TRBV30|TRBJ1-5
TGTGCCTGCGGACTTAGGGGCAATCAGCCCCAGCATTTT
CACGLRGNQPQHF
>TRBD2|-|TRBV6-5|TRBJ2-7
TGTGCCAGCAGTGAAGCGGGGTACGAGCAGTACTTC
CASSEAGYEQYF
>TRBD2|-|TRBV13|TRBJ2-7
TGTGCCAGCAGCCAAAGTCGGGGAGGGAACGAGCAGTACTTC
CASSQSRGGNEQYF
>-|-|TRBV7-9|TRBJ2-7
TGTGCCAGCAGCTTAGTAACTCCCCCGTACGAGCAGTACTTC
CASSLVTPPYEQYF
>TRBD2|-|TRBV9|TRBJ2-2
TGTGCCAGCAGCGGCAACCTAGCGGGAGGCCCTACCGGGGAGCTGTTTTTT
CASSGNLAGGPTGELFF
>TRBD2|-|TRBV5-1|TRBJ2-7
TGCGCCAGCAGCTTGTTCGGGGGGGCTAGAGAGCAGTACTTC
CASSLFGGAREQYF
>-|-|TRBV13|TRBJ1-6
TGTGCCAGCAGCTGGGCAGGGGCTAATTCACCCCTCCACTTT
CASSWAGANSPLHF
>-|-|TRBV6-1|TRBJ2-4
TGTGCCAGCAGTGAAGGGGTCAGGCAGCCTTTGGACATTCAGTACTTC
CASSEGVRQPLDIQYF
>-|-|TRBV5-8|TRBJ2-5
TGTGCCAACAGCTATTACATGGCCGGGGAGACCCAGTACTTC
CANSYYMAGETQYF
>-|-|TRBV27|TRBJ1-1
TGTGCCAGCAGTTTATCTCGGGCAGGACTCGTGAACACTGAAGCTTTCTTT
CASSLSRAGLVNTEAFF
>-|few|TRBV11-2|TRBJ2-2
TGTGCCAGCAGTCTCAACGCGGGGAACACCGGGGAGCTGTTTTTT
CASSLNAGNTGELFF
>-|-|TRBV9|TRBJ2-3
TGTGCCAGCAGCGTAGGACGCCCAGGGGATACGCAGTATTTT
CASSVGRPGDTQYF
>-|-|TRBV4-1|TRBJ2-2
TGCGCCAGCAGCCAAGATCTACAGATTGGGTCCGGGGAGCTGTTTTTT
CASSQDLQIGSGELFF
>-|few|TRBV13|TRBJ1-2
TGTGCCAGCAGCTTAGGCCTAAGCCTTAACTATGGCTACACCTTC
CASSLGLSLNYGYTF
>-|few|TRBV27|TRBJ2-1
TGTGCCAGCAGTCCCGACACCGTCAGGGAGCAGTTCTTC
CASSPDTVREQFF
>TRBD1|-|TRBV13|TRBJ2-1
TGTGCCAGCAGCGGCCGCGGACAGGGGGCTTACAATGAGCAGTTCTTC
CASSGRGQGAYNEQFF
>TRBD1|-|TRBV7-9|TRBJ2-1
TGTGCCAGCAGCCTACAGGGGTCTGAGCAGTTCTTC
CASSLQGSEQFF
>-|-|TRBV7-9|TRBJ1-1
TGTGCCAGCAGCTTAGGACAGTTCCCTGAAGCTTTCTTT
CASSLGQFPEAFF
>-|few|TRBV16|TRBJ2-7
TGTGCCAGCAGCCAACCGGACAGAGGCATGGGCGAGCAGTACTTC
CASSQPDRGMGEQYF
>-|-|TRBV9|TRBJ1-1
TGTGCCAGCAGCTCACGCCCTGGTGTAACAGGGAGAACTGAAGCTTTCTTT
CASSSRPGVTGRTEAFF
>-|-|TRBV7-2|TRBJ2-2
TGTGCCAGCAGCTTATCCAGGGAGCTGTTTTTT
CASSLSRELFF
>-|-|TRBV7-9|TRBJ2-1
TGTGCCAGCAGCACCAGTTACAATGAGCAGTTCTTC
CASSTSYNEQFF
>TRBD1|few|TRBV4-2|TRBJ2-7
TGTGCCAGCAGAGGAAAAGGGGACAGGGGGCTAACCTACGAGCAGTACTTC
CASRGKGDRGLTYEQYF
>TRBD2|-|TRBV13|TRBJ2-7
TGTGCCAGCAGCCCGGGACTAGCGGGAGTCAACGAGCAGTACTTC
CASSPGLAGVNEQYF
>TRBD1|-|TRBV9|TRBJ2-3
TGTGCCAGCAGCGCCCGACAGGGGGCTGCAGATACGCAGTATTTT
CASSARQGAADTQYF
>-|-|TRBV25-1|TRBJ2-5
TGTGCCAGCAGTGGGCGACGGGACCGGGAGTACCAAGAGACCCAGTACTTC
CASSGRRDREYQETQYF
>-|-|TRBV9|TRBJ1-1
TGTGCCAGCAGCGTAGGAACAGGGTCGAACACTGAAGCTTTCTTT
CASSVGTGSNTEAFF
>-|-|TRBV9|TRBJ2-3
TGTGCCAGCAGCGGTTGGGGGCTGCGGCCGGGGGGACCAGATACGCAGTATTTT
CASSGWGLRPGGPDTQYF
>-|once|TRBV9|TRBJ2-1
TGTGCCAGCAGCGTAATTGCGGGCCCACGGGATGAGCAGTTCTTC
CASSVIAGPRDEQFF
>-|once|TRBV7-6|TRBJ2-7
TGTGCCAGCAGCTTAGCTAGCGGCTCCTCCTACGAGCAGTACTTC
CASSLASGSSYEQYF
>-|-|TRBV6-5|TRBJ2-1
TGTGCCAGTTCGACAGTTCCCAGCTCCTACAATGAGCAGTTCTTC
CASSTVPSSYNEQFF
>-|-|TRBV7-2|TRBJ2-3
TGTGCCAGCAGCTTAGGGGGACTGGTTCAAGATACGCAGTATTTT
CASSLGGLVQDTQYF
>TRBD1|-|TRBV4-1|TRBJ2-7
TGCGCCAGCAGCCAAGACACAGGGGGCCATGGGGAGCAGTACTTC
CASSQDTGGHGEQYF
>TRBD2|-|TRBV4-1|TRBJ2-3
TGCGCCAGCAGCCAAGATTTGGGGGGGGGTAGCACAGATACGCAGTATTTT
CASSQDLGGGSTDTQYF